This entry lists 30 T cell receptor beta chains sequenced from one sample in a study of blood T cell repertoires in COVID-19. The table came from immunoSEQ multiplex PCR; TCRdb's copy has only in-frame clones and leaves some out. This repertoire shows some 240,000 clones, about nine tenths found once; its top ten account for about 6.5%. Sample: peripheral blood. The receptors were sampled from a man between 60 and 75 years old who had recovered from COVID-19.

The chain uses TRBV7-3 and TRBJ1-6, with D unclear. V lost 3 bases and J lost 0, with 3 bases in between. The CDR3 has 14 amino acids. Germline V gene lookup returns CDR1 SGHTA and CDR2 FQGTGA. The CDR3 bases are TGTGCCAGCAGCTTCAGCTCCTATAATTCACCCCTCCACTTT. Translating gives CASSFSSYNSPLHF.

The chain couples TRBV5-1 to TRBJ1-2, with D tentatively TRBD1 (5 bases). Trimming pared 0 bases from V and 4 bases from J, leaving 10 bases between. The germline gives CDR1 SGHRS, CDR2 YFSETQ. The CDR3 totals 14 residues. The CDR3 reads CASSLEGRGYGYTF. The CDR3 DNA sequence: TGCGCCAGCAGCTTGGAGGGGCGAGGCTATGGCTACACCTTC.

The CDR3 DNA sequence: TGTGCCAGTAGGCGCACCGGGACAAATGAGCAGTTCTTC. Translation: CASRRTGTNEQFF. The rearrangement links TRBV19 to TRBJ2-1, with D perhaps matching TRBD1 (6 bases). The CDR3 runs to 13 residues. Germline V gives CDR1 LNHDA, CDR2 SQIVND (reference sequence). Trimming removed 6 bases from V and 7 bases from J, with 13 bases in between.

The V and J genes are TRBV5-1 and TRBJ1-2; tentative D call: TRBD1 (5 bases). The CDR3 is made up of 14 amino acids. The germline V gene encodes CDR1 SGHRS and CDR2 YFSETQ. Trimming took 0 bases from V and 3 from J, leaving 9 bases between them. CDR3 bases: TGCGCCAGCAGCTTGGACAGGTTTTACTATGGCTACACCTTC. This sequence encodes CASSLDRFYYGYTF.

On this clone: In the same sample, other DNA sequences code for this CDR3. The CDR3 bases are TGTGCCAGCTCACCTGGACAGGGGAACTATGGCTACACCTTC. Translated: CASSPGQGNYGYTF. This sequence joins TRBV18 and TRBJ1-2; 9 nucleotides agree with TRBD1. The V and J ends lost 3 bases and 2 bases, in that order; junction bases with no gene match: 1. The germline gives CDR1 KGHSH, CDR2 LQKENI. CDR3 length: 14 amino acids.

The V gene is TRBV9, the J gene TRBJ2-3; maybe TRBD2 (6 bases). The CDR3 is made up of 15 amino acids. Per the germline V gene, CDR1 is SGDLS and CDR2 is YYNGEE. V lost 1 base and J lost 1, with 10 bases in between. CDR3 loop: CASSVHGSGTDTQYF. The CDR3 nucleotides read TGTGCCAGCAGCGTACACGGGAGTGGCACAGATACGCAGTATTTT.

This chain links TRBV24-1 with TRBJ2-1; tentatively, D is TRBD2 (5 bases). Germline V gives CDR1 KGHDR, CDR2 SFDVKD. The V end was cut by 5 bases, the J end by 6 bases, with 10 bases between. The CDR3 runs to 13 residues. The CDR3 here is CATSGGAPNEQFF. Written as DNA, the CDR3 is TGTGCCACCAGTGGGGGAGCCCCCAATGAGCAGTTCTTC.

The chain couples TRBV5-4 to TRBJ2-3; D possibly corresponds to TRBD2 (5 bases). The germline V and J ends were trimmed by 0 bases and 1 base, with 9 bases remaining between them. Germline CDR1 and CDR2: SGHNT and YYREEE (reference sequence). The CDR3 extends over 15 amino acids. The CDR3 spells CASSLVTAGTDTQYF. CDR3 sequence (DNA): TGTGCCAGCAGCTTGGTAACAGCGGGCACAGATACGCAGTATTTT.

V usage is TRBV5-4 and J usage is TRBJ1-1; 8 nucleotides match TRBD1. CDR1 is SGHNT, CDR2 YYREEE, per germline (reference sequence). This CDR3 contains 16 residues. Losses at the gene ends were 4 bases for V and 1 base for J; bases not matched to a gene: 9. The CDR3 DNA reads TGTGCCAGCAGCCCTGGACAGGGCATCGGGAACACTGAAGCTTTCTTT. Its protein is CASSPGQGIGNTEAFF.

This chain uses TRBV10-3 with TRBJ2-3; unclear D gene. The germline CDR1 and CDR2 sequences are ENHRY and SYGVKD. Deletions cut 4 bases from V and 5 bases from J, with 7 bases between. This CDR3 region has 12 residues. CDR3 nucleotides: TGTGCCATCAGTGGGTCCCTAGATACGCAGTATTTT. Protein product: CAISGSLDTQYF.

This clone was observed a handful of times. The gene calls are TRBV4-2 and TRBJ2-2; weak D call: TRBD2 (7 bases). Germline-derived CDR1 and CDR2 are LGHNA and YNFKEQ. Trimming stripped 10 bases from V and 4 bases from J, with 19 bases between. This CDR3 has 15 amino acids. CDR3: CAISRGGTSTGELFF. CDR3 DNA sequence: TGTGCCATCTCTAGGGGGGGGACGAGCACCGGGGAGCTGTTTTTT.

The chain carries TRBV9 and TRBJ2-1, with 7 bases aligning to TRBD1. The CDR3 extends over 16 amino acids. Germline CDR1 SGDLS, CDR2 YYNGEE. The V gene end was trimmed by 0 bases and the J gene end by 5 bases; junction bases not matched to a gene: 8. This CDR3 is CASSVGGQPIDNEQFF. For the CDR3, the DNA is TGTGCCAGCAGCGTAGGGGGACAGCCTATAGACAATGAGCAGTTCTTC.

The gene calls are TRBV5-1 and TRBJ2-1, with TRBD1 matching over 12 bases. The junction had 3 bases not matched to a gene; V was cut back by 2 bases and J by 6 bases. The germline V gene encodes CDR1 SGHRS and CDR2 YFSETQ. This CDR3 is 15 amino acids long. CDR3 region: CASSLGTGGINEQFF. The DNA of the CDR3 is TGCGCCAGCAGCTTAGGGACAGGGGGCATCAATGAGCAGTTCTTC.

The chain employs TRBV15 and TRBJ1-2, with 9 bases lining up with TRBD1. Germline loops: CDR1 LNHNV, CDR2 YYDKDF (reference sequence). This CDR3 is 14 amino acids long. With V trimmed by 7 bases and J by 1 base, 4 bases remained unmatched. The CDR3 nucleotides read TGTGCCACCAATCTGGACAGGGGTAACTATGGCTACACCTTC. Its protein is CATNLDRGNYGYTF.

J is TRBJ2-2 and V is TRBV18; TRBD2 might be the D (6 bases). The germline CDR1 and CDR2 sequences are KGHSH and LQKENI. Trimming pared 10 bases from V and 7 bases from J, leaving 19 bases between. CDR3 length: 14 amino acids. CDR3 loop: CATKPAGHGGELFF. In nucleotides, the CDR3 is TGTGCCACCAAACCGGCGGGGCATGGCGGGGAGCTGTTTTTT.

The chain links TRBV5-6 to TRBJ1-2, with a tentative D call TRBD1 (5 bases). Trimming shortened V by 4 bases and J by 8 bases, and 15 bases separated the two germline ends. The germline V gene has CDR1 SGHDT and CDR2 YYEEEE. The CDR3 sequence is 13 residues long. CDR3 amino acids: CASSPEGAGGYTF. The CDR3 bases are TGTGCCAGCAGCCCTGAAGGGGCCGGGGGCTACACCTTC.

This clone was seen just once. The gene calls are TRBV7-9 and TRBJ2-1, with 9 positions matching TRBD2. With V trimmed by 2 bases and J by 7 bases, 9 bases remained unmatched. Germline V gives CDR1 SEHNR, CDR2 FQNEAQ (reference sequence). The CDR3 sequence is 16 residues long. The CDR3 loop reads CASSLYSGGYSNEQFF. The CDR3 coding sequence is TGTGCCAGCAGCTTATATAGCGGGGGCTACTCAAATGAGCAGTTCTTC.

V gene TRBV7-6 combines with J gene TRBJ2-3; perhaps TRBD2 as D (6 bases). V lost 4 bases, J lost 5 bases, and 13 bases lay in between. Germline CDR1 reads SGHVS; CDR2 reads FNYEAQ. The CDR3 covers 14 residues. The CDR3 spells CASSYGGKVDTQYF. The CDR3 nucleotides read TGTGCCAGCAGCTACGGGGGAAAGGTAGATACGCAGTATTTT. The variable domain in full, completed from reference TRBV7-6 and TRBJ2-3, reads GAGVSQSPRYKVTKRGQDVALRCDPISGHVSLYWYRQALGQGPEFLTYFNYEAQQDKSGLPNDRFSAERPEGSISTLTIQRTEQRDSAMYRCASSYGGKVDTQYFGPGTRLTVL.

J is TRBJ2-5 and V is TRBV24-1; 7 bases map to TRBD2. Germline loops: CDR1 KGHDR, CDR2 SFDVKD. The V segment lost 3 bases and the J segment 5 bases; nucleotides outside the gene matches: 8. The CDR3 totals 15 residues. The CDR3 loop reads CATSDPSGSGETQYF. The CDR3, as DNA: TGTGCCACCAGTGATCCTAGTGGTAGCGGGGAGACCCAGTACTTC.

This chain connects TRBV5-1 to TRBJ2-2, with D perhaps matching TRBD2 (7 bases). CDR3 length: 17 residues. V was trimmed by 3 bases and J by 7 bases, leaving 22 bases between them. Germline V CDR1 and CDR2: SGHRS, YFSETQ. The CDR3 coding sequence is TGCGCCAGCAGCTCCCTGAGGGGGGGCAGGGGCGACGGGGAGCTGTTTTTT. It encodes CASSSLRGGRGDGELFF.

The CDR3 loop reads CASSQETTANSPLHF. The DNA for the CDR3 is TGTGCCAGCAGCCAAGAAACGACAGCCAATTCACCCCTCCACTTT. J is TRBJ1-6 and V is TRBV14, with a tentative D call TRBD1 (5 bases). Trimming shortened V by 0 bases and J by 7 bases, and 10 bases separated the two germline ends. The CDR3 runs 15 residues. The germline V gene encodes CDR1 SGHDN and CDR2 FVKESK.

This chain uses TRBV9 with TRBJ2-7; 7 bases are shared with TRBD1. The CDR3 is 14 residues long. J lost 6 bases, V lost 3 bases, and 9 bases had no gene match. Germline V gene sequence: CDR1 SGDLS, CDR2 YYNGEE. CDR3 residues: CASSAQTGPGEQYF. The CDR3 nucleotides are TGTGCCAGCAGCGCCCAGACAGGGCCGGGCGAGCAGTACTTC.

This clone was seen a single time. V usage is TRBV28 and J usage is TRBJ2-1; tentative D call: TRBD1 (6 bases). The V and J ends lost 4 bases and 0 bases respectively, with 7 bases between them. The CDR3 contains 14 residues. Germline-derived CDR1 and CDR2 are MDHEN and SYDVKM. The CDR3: CASSWDISYNEQFF. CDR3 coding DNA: TGTGCCAGCAGTTGGGACATCTCCTACAATGAGCAGTTCTTC.

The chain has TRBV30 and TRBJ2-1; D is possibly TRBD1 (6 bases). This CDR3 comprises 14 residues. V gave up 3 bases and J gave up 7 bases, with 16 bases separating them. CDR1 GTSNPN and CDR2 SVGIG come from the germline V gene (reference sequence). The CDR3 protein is CAWRQQGARNEQFF. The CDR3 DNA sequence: TGTGCCTGGAGGCAACAGGGAGCGCGGAATGAGCAGTTCTTC.

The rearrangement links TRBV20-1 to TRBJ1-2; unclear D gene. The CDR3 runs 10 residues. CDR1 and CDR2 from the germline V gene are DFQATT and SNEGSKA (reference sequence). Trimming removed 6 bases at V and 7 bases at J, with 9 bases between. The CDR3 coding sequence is TGCAGTGCCCCCCTCCCTGGCTACACCTTC. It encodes CSAPLPGYTF.

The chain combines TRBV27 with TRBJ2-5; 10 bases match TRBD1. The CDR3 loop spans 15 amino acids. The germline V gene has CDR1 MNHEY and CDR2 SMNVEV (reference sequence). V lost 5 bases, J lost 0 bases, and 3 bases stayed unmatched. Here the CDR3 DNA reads TGTGCCAGCAGTCGACAGGGGGCAAACCAAGAGACCCAGTACTTC. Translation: CASSRQGANQETQYF.

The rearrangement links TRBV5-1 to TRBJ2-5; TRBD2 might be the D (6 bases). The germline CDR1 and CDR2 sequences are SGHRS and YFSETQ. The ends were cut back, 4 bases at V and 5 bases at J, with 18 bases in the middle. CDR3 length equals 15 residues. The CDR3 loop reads CASSNGDLSRETQYF. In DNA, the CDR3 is TGCGCCAGCAGCAATGGGGACTTGTCGAGGGAGACCCAGTACTTC.

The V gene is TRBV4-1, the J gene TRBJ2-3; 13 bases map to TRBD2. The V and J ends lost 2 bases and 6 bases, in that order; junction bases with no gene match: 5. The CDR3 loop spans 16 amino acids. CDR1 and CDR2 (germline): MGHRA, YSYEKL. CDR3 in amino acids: CASSQRGLAGEDTQYF. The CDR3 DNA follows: TGCGCCAGCAGCCAACGCGGACTAGCGGGGGAGGATACGCAGTATTTT.

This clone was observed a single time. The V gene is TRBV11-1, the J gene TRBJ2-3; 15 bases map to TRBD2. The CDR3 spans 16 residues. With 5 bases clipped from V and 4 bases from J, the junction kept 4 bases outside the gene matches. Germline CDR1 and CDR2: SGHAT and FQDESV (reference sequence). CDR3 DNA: TGTGCCAGCAGCCCTCGGACTAGCGGGGGGGCAGATACGCAGTATTTT. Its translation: CASSPRTSGGADTQYF. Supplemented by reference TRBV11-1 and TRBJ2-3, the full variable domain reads EAEVAQSPRYKITEKSQAVAFWCDPISGHATLYWYRQILGQGPELLVQFQDESVVDDSQLPKDRFSAERLKGVDSTLKIQPAELGDSAMYLCASSPRTSGGADTQYFGPGTRLTVL.

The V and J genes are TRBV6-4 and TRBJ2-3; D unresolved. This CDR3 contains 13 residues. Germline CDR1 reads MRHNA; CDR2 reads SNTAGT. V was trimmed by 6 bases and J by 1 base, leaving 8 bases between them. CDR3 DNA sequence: TGTGCCAGCAGCCTAGGAGGCACAGATACGCAGTATTTT. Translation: CASSLGGTDTQYF.